This record concerns one T cell receptor beta chain sequence. What it recognizes is unknown. Noted treatment: about 20 received Ad26.COV2.S at low or high dose, single or two shots; a few received placebo; per-sample allocation not given. Repertoires come from day 63 after the first vaccine or placebo injection. V gave up 4 bases and J gave up 2 bases, with 15 bases separating them. CDR3 length equals 15 residues. Germline loops: CDR1 KGHSH, CDR2 LQKENI. Only in-frame clones appear in the TCRdb table, and some are missing; sequencing was by immunoSEQ multiplex PCR. The sample includes 350,000 to 450,000 clones, around 84% of them seen just once. The sample is drawn from a study of Ad26.COV2.S vaccination and SARS-CoV-2 variants. Study overall: The study gave Ad26.COV2.S intramuscularly, once or twice 56 days apart.

Overall study findings and caveats: Total T cell responses, in the TCR breadth and depth analyses, may have been underestimated. Comparable non-spike TCR breadth was observed in vaccine and placebo recipients. Reported post-vaccination CD8+ and CD4+ T cell responses to spike showed substantial breadth.

This chain joins TRBV18 and TRBJ2-7; D might be TRBD1 (7 bases). The sequence was obtained from a person aged 18 to 59 who received the Ad26.COV2.S COVID-19 vaccine or a placebo. Specimen: peripheral blood, collected in a trial of Ad26.COV2.S vaccine versus placebo. In DNA form, the CDR3 reads TGTGCCAGCTCACTTGAGACAGGGAGGCCCTACGAGCAGTACTTC. This codes for CASSLETGRPYEQYF.